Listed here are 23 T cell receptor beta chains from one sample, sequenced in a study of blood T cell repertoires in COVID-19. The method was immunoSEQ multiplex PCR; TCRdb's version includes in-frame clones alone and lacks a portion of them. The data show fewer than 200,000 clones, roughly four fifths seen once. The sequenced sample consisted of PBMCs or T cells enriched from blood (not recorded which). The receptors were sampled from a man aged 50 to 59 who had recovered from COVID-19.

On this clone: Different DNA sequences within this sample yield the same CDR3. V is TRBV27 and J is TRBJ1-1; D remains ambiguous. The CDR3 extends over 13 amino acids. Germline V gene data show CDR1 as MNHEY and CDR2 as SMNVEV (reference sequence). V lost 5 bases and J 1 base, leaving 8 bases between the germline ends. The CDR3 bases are TGTGCCAGCAGTCCCTACCAGAACACTGAAGCTTTCTTT. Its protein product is CASSPYQNTEAFF.

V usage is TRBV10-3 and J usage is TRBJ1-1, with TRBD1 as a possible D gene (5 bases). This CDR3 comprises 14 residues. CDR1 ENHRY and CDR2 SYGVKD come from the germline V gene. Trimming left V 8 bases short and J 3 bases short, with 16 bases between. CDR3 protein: CAIRQQADYTEAFF. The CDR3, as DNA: TGTGCCATCCGACAACAGGCAGACTACACTGAAGCTTTCTTT.

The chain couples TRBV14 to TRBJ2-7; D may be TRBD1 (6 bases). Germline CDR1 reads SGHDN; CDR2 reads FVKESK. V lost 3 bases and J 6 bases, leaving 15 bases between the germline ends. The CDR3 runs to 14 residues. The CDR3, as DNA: TGTGCCAGCAGCCAGAACACAGGGTTCGGCGAGCAGTACTTC. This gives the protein CASSQNTGFGEQYF.

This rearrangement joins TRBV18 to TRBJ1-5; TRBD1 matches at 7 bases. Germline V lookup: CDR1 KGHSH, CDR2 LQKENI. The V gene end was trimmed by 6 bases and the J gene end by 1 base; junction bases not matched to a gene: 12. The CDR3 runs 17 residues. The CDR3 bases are TGTGCCAGCTCTCCTAAAAGGGGGCCGGGGAGCAATCAGCCCCAGCATTTT. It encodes CASSPKRGPGSNQPQHF.

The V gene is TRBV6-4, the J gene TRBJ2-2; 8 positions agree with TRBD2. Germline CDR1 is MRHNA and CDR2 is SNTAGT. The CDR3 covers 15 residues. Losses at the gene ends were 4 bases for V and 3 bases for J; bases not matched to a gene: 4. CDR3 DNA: TGTGCCAGCAGTGTGCGGGGGGCGCACACCGGGGAGCTGTTTTTT. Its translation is CASSVRGAHTGELFF.

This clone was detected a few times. The CDR3 nucleotides are TGCGCCAGCAGCTTGGCCGCCGGAGGTCCATATAATTCACCCCTCCACTTT. Translating gives CASSLAAGGPYNSPLHF. J is TRBJ1-6 and V is TRBV5-1, with D uncertain. From germline, CDR1 is SGHRS and CDR2 YFSETQ. The CDR3 length is 17 residues. V lost 0 bases and J lost 4, with 14 bases in between.

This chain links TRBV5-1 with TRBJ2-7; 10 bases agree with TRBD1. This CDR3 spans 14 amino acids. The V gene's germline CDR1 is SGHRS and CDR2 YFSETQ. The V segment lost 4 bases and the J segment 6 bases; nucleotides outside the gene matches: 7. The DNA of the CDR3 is TGCGCCAGCAGCGCCACCGGGACAGGGGCCGAGCAGTACTTC. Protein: CASSATGTGAEQYF.

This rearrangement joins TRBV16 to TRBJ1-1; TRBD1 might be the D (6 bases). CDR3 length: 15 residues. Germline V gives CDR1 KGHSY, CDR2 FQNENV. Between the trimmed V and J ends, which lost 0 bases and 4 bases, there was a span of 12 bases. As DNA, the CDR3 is TGTGCCAGCAGCCAATCCCAGATGGGGGCCACTGAAGCTTTCTTT. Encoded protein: CASSQSQMGATEAFF.

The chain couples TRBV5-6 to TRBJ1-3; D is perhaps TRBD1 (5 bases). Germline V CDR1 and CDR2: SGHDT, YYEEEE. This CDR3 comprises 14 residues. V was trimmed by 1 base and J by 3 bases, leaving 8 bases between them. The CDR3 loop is CASSLRRVGNTIYF. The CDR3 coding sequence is TGTGCCAGCAGCTTGCGCAGGGTTGGAAACACCATATATTTT.

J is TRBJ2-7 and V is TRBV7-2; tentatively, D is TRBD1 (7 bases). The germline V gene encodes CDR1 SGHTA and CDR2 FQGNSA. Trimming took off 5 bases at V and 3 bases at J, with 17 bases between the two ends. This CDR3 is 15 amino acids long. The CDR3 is CASSPGGGGDYEQYF. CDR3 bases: TGTGCCAGCAGCCCAGGAGGGGGCGGGGACTACGAGCAGTACTTC. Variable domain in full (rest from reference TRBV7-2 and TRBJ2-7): GAGVSQSPSNKVTEKGKDVELRCDPISGHTALYWYRQSLGQGLEFLIYFQGNSAPDKSGLPSDRFSAERTGGSVSTLTIQRTQQEDSAVYLCASSPGGGGDYEQYFGPGTRLTVT.

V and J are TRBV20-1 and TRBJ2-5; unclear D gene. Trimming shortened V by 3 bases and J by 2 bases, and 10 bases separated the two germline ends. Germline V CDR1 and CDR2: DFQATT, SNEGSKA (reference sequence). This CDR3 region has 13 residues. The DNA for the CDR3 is TGCAGTGCTAGTCGCTCGCAGCAAGAGACCCAGTACTTC. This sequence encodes CSASRSQQETQYF.

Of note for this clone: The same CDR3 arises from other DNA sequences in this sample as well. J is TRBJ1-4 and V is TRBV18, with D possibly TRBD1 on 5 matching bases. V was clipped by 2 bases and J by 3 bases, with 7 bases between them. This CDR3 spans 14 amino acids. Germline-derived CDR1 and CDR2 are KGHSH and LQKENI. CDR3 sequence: CASSPGAANEKLFF. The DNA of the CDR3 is TGTGCCAGCTCACCAGGGGCAGCTAATGAAAAACTGTTTTTT.

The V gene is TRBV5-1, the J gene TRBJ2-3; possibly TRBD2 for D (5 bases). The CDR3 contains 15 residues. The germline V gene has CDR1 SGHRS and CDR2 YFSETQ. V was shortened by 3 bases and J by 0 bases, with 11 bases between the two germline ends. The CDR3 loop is CASSSQPGSTDTQYF. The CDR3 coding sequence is TGCGCCAGCAGCTCACAACCGGGGAGCACAGATACGCAGTATTTT.

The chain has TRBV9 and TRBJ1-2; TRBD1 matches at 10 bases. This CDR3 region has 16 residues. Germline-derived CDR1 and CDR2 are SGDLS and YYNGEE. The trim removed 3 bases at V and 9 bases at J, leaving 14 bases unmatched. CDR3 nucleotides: TGTGCCAGCAGCGCCACTTCCTGGGACAGGGGCGCGAGCTACACCTTC. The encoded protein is CASSATSWDRGASYTF.

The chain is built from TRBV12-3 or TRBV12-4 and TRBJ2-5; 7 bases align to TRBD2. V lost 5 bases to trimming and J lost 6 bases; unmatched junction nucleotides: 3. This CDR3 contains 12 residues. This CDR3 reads CASSQAGQTQYF. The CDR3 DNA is TGTGCCAGCAGTCAAGCGGGGCAGACCCAGTACTTC.

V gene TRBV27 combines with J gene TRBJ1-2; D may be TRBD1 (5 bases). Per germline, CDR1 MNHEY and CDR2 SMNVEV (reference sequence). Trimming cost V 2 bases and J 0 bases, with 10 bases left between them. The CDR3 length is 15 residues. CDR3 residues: CASSLGGGANYGYTF. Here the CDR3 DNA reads TGTGCCAGCAGTTTAGGGGGGGGTGCTAACTATGGCTACACCTTC.

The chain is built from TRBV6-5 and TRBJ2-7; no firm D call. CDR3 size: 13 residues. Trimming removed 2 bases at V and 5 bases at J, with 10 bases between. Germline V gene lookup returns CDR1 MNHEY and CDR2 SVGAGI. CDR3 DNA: TGTGCCAGCAGTTACAAGTTGGGCAACGAGCAGTACTTC. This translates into CASSYKLGNEQYF.

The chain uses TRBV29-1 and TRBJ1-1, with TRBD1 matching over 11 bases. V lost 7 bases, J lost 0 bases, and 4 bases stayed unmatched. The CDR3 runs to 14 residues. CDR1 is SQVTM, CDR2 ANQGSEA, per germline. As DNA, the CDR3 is TGCAGCGCCCGGACAGGGGGCCTGAACACTGAAGCTTTCTTT. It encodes CSARTGGLNTEAFF.

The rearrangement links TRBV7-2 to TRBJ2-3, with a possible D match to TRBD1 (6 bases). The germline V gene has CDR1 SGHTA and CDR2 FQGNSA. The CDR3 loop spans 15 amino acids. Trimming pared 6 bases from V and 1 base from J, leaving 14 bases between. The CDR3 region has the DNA TGTGCCAGCAGAGACTCAGGGGTAGGCACAGATACGCAGTATTTT. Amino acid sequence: CASRDSGVGTDTQYF.

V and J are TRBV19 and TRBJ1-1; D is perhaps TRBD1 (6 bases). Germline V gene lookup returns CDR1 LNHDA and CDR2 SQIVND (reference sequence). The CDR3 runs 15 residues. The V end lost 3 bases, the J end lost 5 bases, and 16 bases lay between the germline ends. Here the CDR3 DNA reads TGTGCCAGTAGTATGGGCGGGGGGCGAAGGACTGAAGCTTTCTTT. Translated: CASSMGGGRRTEAFF. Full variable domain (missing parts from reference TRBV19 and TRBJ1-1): DGGITQSPKYLFRKEGQNVTLSCEQNLNHDAMYWYRQDPGQGLRLIYYSQIVNDFQKGDIAEGYSVSREKKESFPLTVTSAQKNPTAFYLCASSMGGGRRTEAFFGQGTRLTVV.

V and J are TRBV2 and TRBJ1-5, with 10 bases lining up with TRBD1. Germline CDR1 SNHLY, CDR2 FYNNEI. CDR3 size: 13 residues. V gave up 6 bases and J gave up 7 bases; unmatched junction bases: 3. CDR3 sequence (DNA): TGTGCCAGCAGGGGACAGGGGAGGCAGCCCCAGCATTTT. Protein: CASRGQGRQPQHF. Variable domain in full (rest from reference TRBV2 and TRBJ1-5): EPEVTQTPSHQVTQMGQEVILRCVPISNHLYFYWYRQILGQKVEFLVSFYNNEISEKSEIFDDQFSVERPDGSNFTLKIRSTKLEDSAMYFCASRGQGRQPQHFGDGTRLSIL.

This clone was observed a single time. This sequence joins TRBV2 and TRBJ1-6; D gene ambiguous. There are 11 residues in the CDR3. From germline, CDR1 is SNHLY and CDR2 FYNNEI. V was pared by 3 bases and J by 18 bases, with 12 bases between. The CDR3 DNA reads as TGTGCCAGCAGTGATAACAGAAGTAGCCACTTT. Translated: CASSDNRSSHF.

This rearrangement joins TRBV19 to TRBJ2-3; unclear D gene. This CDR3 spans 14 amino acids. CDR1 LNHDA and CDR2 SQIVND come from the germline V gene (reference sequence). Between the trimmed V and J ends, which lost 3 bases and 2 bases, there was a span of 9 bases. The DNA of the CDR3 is TGTGCCAGTAGTATTCCTGACTTCACAGATACGCAGTATTTT. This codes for CASSIPDFTDTQYF.